The 8 T cell receptor beta chains presented below share a single source sample, sequenced in a study of T cells after yellow fever vaccination. MiXCR was run by TCRdb on the 5' RACE reads, yielding one entry per CDR3 protein. The sample lists some 600,000 distinct CDR3 sequences; over 9% were seen once. The sample here was PBMCs, taken on the day of the yellow fever booster vaccination. All receptors derive from a man aged 25-45 years who received the YFV17D yellow fever vaccine.

The chain recombines TRBV12-3 or TRBV12-4 with TRBJ2-7; 12 bases map to TRBD2. V was pared by 5 bases and J by 4 bases, with 6 bases of the junction left unmatched. The CDR3 has 15 amino acids. In DNA, the CDR3 is TGTGCCAGCAGTCACCGGACTAGCGGGATGTACGAGCAGTACTTC. This sequence encodes CASSHRTSGMYEQYF.

This clonotype was detected ten times or more. The chain links TRBV20-1 to TRBJ1-5; D not certain. CDR1 is DFQATT, CDR2 SNEGSKA, per germline (reference sequence). V was pared by 1 base and J by 3 bases, with 4 bases between. The length of the CDR3 is 12 residues. CDR3 in DNA: TGCAGTGCTAGAGGGACCAATCAGCCCCAGCATTTT. It translates to CSARGTNQPQHF.

In its sample, this clonotype was seen a few times. J is TRBJ2-1 and V is TRBV27, with D perhaps TRBD2 (5 bases). The CDR3 totals 14 residues. The V gene's germline CDR1 is MNHEY and CDR2 SMNVEV (reference sequence). The germline V and J ends were trimmed by 4 bases and 4 bases, with 11 bases remaining between them. For the CDR3, the DNA is TGTGCCAGCAGTTCGATGGACTGGTACAATGAGCAGTTCTTC. Amino acid sequence: CASSSMDWYNEQFF.

This clonotype turned up a few times. The DNA of the CDR3 is TGCAGTGCGCCCCCCAGGGCCTGGTCCAATGAGCAGTTCTTC. It encodes CSAPPRAWSNEQFF. The gene calls are TRBV20-1 and TRBJ2-1; D might be TRBD1 (5 bases). The V end was cut by 6 bases, the J end by 6 bases, with 18 bases between. This CDR3 region has 14 residues. Per germline, CDR1 DFQATT and CDR2 SNEGSKA (reference sequence).

This clonotype was detected a few times. The chain carries TRBV18 and TRBJ2-7, with TRBD1 matching over 10 bases. Looked up from germline, CDR1 is KGHSH and CDR2 is LQKENI. V dropped 4 bases and J dropped 5; count of bases not matched to a gene: 11. This CDR3 region has 16 residues. The CDR3 sequence is CASSRSGGTGVNEQYF. The CDR3 nucleotides read TGTGCCAGCTCACGTTCCGGCGGGACAGGGGTGAACGAGCAGTACTTC.

In this sample, this clonotype turned up many times. This CDR3 reads CASSLGAPLGREQFF. In DNA, the CDR3 is TGTGCCAGCAGCTTAGGGGCCCCGTTGGGGCGTGAGCAGTTCTTC. The chain couples TRBV7-9 to TRBJ2-1; a weak D match, TRBD1 (5 bases). V shed 1 base and J shed 9 bases, with 16 bases lying between them. This CDR3 is built from 15 residues. CDR1 is SEHNR, CDR2 FQNEAQ, per germline (reference sequence).

This sequence joins TRBV7-2 and TRBJ2-3; unclear D gene. The germline gives CDR1 SGHTA, CDR2 FQGNSA. V dropped 5 bases and J dropped 6 bases, with 12 bases sitting between them. The CDR3 is made up of 13 amino acids. CDR3 coding DNA: TGTGCCAGCAGCAAGACTGGTTCCGATACGCAGTATTTT. Translating it yields CASSKTGSDTQYF.

This clonotype showed up many times. This rearrangement joins TRBV12-3 or TRBV12-4 to TRBJ2-1; 10 bases are shared with TRBD2. V was clipped by 5 bases and J by 9 bases; unmatched bases: 13. The CDR3 spans 16 residues. As DNA, the CDR3 is TGTGCCAGCAGTCCCCCCCCGAGCGGGAGGGTTCTTGAGCAGTTCTTC. Its translation: CASSPPPSGRVLEQFF.